Following are 14 T cell receptor beta chains from one sample sequenced in a study of cytomegalovirus exposure and HLA in healthy donors. Repertoires were generated with immunoSEQ multiplex PCR, while TCRdb's copy carries only in-frame clones and drops some. The profile covers some 210,000 clones, with 87% appearing a single time and about 2% taken by the ten largest. Sequenced input: PBMCs. The receptors originated from a woman between 18 and 29 years old in good health and CMV-seropositive.

This clone is a singleton in its sample. The chain has TRBV21-1 and TRBJ2-5; the DNA was not used to check the table's D call, TRBD2. TRBV21-1 is a pseudogene locus. The CDR3 runs 11 residues. In DNA, the CDR3 is TGTGCCAGCAGCCGGGAGGAGACCCAGTACTTC. It specifies CASSREETQYF.

J is TRBJ2-6 and V is TRBV28; D is undetermined. There are 15 residues in the CDR3. Germline V gene lookup returns CDR1 MDHEN and CDR2 SYDVKM. The V end was cut by 5 bases, the J end by 2 bases, with 10 bases between. The CDR3 nucleotides read TGTGCCAGCAGTCCACAGTTAACTGGGGCCAACGTCCTGACTTTC. Translating gives CASSPQLTGANVLTF.

The chain employs TRBV5-5 and TRBJ2-7; D uncertain. The CDR3 has 15 residues. Looked up from germline, CDR1 is SGHKS and CDR2 is YYEKEE (reference sequence). The V end was cut by 2 bases, the J end by 6 bases, with 18 bases between. The CDR3 region is CASSFPERSFSEQYF. DNA of the CDR3: TGTGCCAGCAGCTTCCCTGAGAGGTCCTTTTCCGAGCAGTACTTC.

This clone has a handful of counts. The V and J genes are TRBV2 and TRBJ2-7, with D possibly matching TRBD2 (5 bases). The CDR3 has 13 amino acids. Germline CDR1 and CDR2: SNHLY and FYNNEI. The germline V and J ends were trimmed by 4 bases and 7 bases, with 14 bases remaining between them. This CDR3 reads CASSVDQRWEQYF. DNA of the CDR3: TGTGCCAGCAGTGTGGACCAGCGGTGGGAGCAGTACTTC.

The rearrangement links TRBV7-9 to TRBJ2-7; possible D gene TRBD1, 5 bases. The CDR3 is 13 residues long. Trimming removed 3 bases from V and 2 bases from J, with 8 bases in between. Looked up from germline, CDR1 is SEHNR and CDR2 is FQNEAQ (reference sequence). The CDR3 spells CASSLTVPYEQYF. The CDR3 DNA sequence: TGTGCCAGCAGCTTGACAGTACCCTACGAGCAGTACTTC.

This chain joins TRBV5-6 and TRBJ2-1; 9 bases agree with TRBD2. V was pared by 3 bases and J by 4 bases, with 2 bases of the junction left unmatched. Per germline, CDR1 SGHDT and CDR2 YYEEEE. The CDR3 length is 14 residues. The DNA of the CDR3 is TGTGCCAGCAGCTCCACTAGCGGGTACAATGAGCAGTTCTTC. Protein sequence: CASSSTSGYNEQFF.

V and J are TRBV6-5 and TRBJ1-2; a weak D match, TRBD1 (6 bases). Germline values: CDR1 MNHEY, CDR2 SVGAGI. This CDR3 is 14 amino acids long. Trimming stripped 5 bases from V and 2 bases from J, with 12 bases between. The CDR3 region is CASSPGTTNYGYTF. In DNA, the CDR3 is TGTGCCAGCAGTCCCGGGACAACAAACTATGGCTACACCTTC.

This chain uses TRBV5-5 with TRBJ2-7; 13 positions match TRBD2. The ends lost 4 bases at V and 5 bases at J; junction bases unmatched: 9. CDR3 length: 16 amino acids. Germline CDR1 is SGHKS and CDR2 is YYEKEE (reference sequence). The CDR3 DNA follows: TGTGCCAGCAGCGGGACTAGCGGGAAGACCCTAGACGAGCAGTACTTC. It translates to CASSGTSGKTLDEQYF. Together with reference TRBV5-5 and TRBJ2-7, the CDR3 gives the full variable domain: DAGVTQSPTHLIKTRGQQVTLRCSPISGHKSVSWYQQVLGQGPQFIFQYYEKEERGRGNFPDRFSARQFPNYSSELNVNALLLGDSALYLCASSGTSGKTLDEQYFGPGTRLTVT.

The J gene is TRBJ2-7, the V gene TRBV2; 7 bases match TRBD1. With 8 bases clipped from V and 0 bases from J, the junction kept 4 bases outside the gene matches. The CDR3 length is 13 residues. Germline V gives CDR1 SNHLY, CDR2 FYNNEI. The CDR3 sequence: CASGDRVSYEQYF. CDR3 coding DNA: TGTGCCAGCGGCGACAGGGTCTCCTACGAGCAGTACTTC.

The rearrangement links TRBV5-1 to TRBJ2-1, with TRBD2 matching over 9 bases. Germline V gene sequence: CDR1 SGHRS, CDR2 YFSETQ. V was pared by 2 bases and J by 8 bases, with 8 bases of the junction left unmatched. CDR3 size: 15 residues. The CDR3 DNA sequence: TGCGCCAGCAGCTTCACGGGACTAGCCGTCGATGAGCAGTTCTTC. Protein: CASSFTGLAVDEQFF.

The chain links TRBV9 to TRBJ2-7, with 9 bases matching TRBD1. The CDR3 is 14 amino acids. Losses at the gene ends were 4 bases for V and 3 bases for J; bases not matched to a gene: 5. CDR1 and CDR2 from the germline V gene are SGDLS and YYNGEE. CDR3 loop: CASSSWTGDYEQYF. The DNA for the CDR3 is TGTGCCAGCAGCAGCTGGACAGGGGACTACGAGCAGTACTTC.

This clone was seen only once. The chain links TRBV28 to TRBJ2-7, with 7 bases fitting TRBD1. J gave up 3 bases and V 3 bases, and 17 bases lay outside the gene matches. The CDR3 is 18 residues long. Germline CDR1 MDHEN, CDR2 SYDVKM. The CDR3 coding sequence is TGTGCCAGCAGTTTCCGTACTACAGGGGTCCCCAATAACTACGAGCAGTACTTC. Translated: CASSFRTTGVPNNYEQYF.

V is TRBV19 and J is TRBJ2-5; D perhaps matches TRBD1 (5 bases). Germline V CDR1 and CDR2: LNHDA, SQIVND (reference sequence). Trimming left V 6 bases short and J 4 bases short, with 15 bases between. This CDR3 region has 14 residues. The CDR3, as DNA: TGTGCCAGTAGAGCTCTGGGGCGCGGAGAGACCCAGTACTTC. Translation gives CASRALGRGETQYF.

The chain joins TRBV28 to TRBJ1-2; 8 bases match TRBD1. Per the germline V gene, CDR1 is MDHEN and CDR2 is SYDVKM. The CDR3 extends over 14 amino acids. Trimming cost V 1 base and J 6 bases; bases outside gene matches: 4. The DNA for the CDR3 is TGTGCCAGCAGTTTATCCTACAGGGGGAATGGCTACACCTTC. Translation: CASSLSYRGNGYTF.